This is a list of T cell receptor beta chains from one sample in a study of identical twins. TCRdb re-called the 5' RACE reads through MiXCR, storing one row per CDR3 protein. The table includes around 290,000 distinct CDR3 sequences, 8% to 9.5% detected once. These data also featured in a second study, about yellow fever vaccine responses in identical twins.

Sequences were obtained from CD8+ T cells sorted from blood. These receptors originate from a woman between 18 and 30 years old in good health. Both conserved end residues are part of each CDR3. A D gene is named only where the DNA matches it firmly. Clone size appears in some rows only: once, few, many, or a class for an expanded clone.

v_gene	j_gene	d_gene	abundance	CDR3nt	CDR3aa
TRBV24-1	TRBJ2-7	.	.	TGTGCCACCAGTGATCCGGGCGAGGTGGAGCAGTACTTC	CATSDPGEVEQYF
TRBV12-3/TRBV12-4	TRBJ2-1	TRBD2	many	TGTGCCAGCAGTCTAGCGGGAGGGCCGAATGAGCAGTTCTTC	CASSLAGGPNEQFF
TRBV28	TRBJ1-5	TRBD1	few	TGTGCCAGCAGTTTATGGCCACAGGGGAATAGCAATCAGCCCCAGCATTTT	CASSLWPQGNSNQPQHF
TRBV6-2/TRBV6-3	TRBJ2-7	.	many	TGTGCCAGCAGTGTACGAGGGGTCGTCTTAGGGTTTAAACTCGAGCAGTACTTC	CASSVRGVVLGFKLEQYF
TRBV10-3	TRBJ2-1	.	.	TGTGCCATCAGTGACCCCAGTCTCGGAGGCGCAGGACCCGACAATGAGCAGTTCTTC	CAISDPSLGGAGPDNEQFF
TRBV12-3/TRBV12-4	TRBJ1-1	.	many	TGCGCCAGCAGCTTGGGAGGATCTGAAGCTTTCTTT	CASSLGGSEAFF
TRBV5-1	TRBJ2-1	TRBD1	.	TGCGCCAGCAGCCCTATAGGGCAGGGGGCCTACAATGAGCAGTTCTTC	CASSPIGQGAYNEQFF
TRBV28	TRBJ2-2	.	many	TGTGCCAGCACCTTGGGACTGCAGAACACCGGGGAGCTGTTTTTT	CASTLGLQNTGELFF
TRBV27	TRBJ2-7	.	many	TGTGCCAGCAGTAGCGAAGGGTCCTCCTACGAGCAGTACTTC	CASSSEGSSYEQYF
TRBV10-3	TRBJ1-2	.	.	TGTGCCATCAGTGACAGTATCGGGGCTGGGGGCTACACCTTC	CAISDSIGAGGYTF
TRBV11-2	TRBJ2-2	.	many	TGTGCCAGCAGCTTAGCCACAGGTTCGCACGCCGGGGAGCTGTTTTTT	CASSLATGSHAGELFF
TRBV29-1	TRBJ2-3	.	few	TGCAGCGTCGGCCTGCCAAGTGATACGCAGTATTTT	CSVGLPSDTQYF
TRBV20-1	TRBJ2-1	.	few	TGCAGTGCTAGAGATCATCCGGGAAAAGGGCCGACTTCCTACAATGAGCAGTTCTTC	CSARDHPGKGPTSYNEQFF
TRBV3-1	TRBJ2-3	TRBD2	few	TGTGCCAGCAGCCAAGATCTGCGGGGGGGAGGACTCACAGATACGCAGTATTTT	CASSQDLRGGGLTDTQYF
TRBV7-9	TRBJ2-7	.	few	TGTGCCAGCAGCTTAGAGGTTCCCTACGAGCAGTACTTC	CASSLEVPYEQYF
TRBV20-1	TRBJ2-4	TRBD2	.	TGCAGTGCTAAGCGGGAGGGCCTTGAAAACATTCAGTACTTC	CSAKREGLENIQYF
TRBV20-1	TRBJ2-7	.	once	TGCAGTGCTAGAAGCTACGATGTCTACGAGCAGTACTTC	CSARSYDVYEQYF
TRBV12-3/TRBV12-4	TRBJ2-1	.	few	TGTGCCAGCAGTTTATTCCACAATGAGCAGTTCTTC	CASSLFHNEQFF
TRBV7-9	TRBJ1-1	.	.	TGTGCCAGCAGCTTAGCTCCGGAAGGCACTGAAGCTTTCTTT	CASSLAPEGTEAFF
TRBV20-1	TRBJ2-5	.	many	TGCAGTGCTAGAGGGGCCCGGGACTCCGAGACCCAGTACTTC	CSARGARDSETQYF
TRBV25-1	TRBJ2-1	.	few	TGTGCCAGCAGAGCCTCGGGACAAACTTACAATGAGCAGTTCTTC	CASRASGQTYNEQFF
TRBV3-1	TRBJ2-3	TRBD2	many	TGTGCCAGCAGCCAAGTCCGCGGGAGGGCCTCGACAGATACGCAGTATTTT	CASSQVRGRASTDTQYF
TRBV20-1	TRBJ2-3	.	many	TGCAGTGCTAGAGATCTATTTACAGATACGCAGTATTTT	CSARDLFTDTQYF
TRBV19	TRBJ1-5	TRBD1	.	TGTGCCAGTAGCCTAATCCGGGACAGGGTGAATAGCAATCAGCCCCAGCATTTT	CASSLIRDRVNSNQPQHF
TRBV7-3	TRBJ2-1	.	.	TGTGCCAGCAGCTCTAGGGGCGGGGGCCGCTACAATGAGCAGTTCTTC	CASSSRGGGRYNEQFF
TRBV24-1	TRBJ2-3	.	few	TGTGCCACCAGTGATTTGCTAGAAAGCGGTACGCAGTATTTT	CATSDLLESGTQYF
TRBV28	TRBJ2-7	.	.	TGTGCCAGCAGTTTACGGGGCCTCGGAGCGAAAGAGCAGTACTTC	CASSLRGLGAKEQYF
TRBV28	TRBJ2-4	TRBD1	.	TGTGCCAGCAGTTCCCCAGCAGGGGGAAACATTCAGTACTTC	CASSSPAGGNIQYF
TRBV5-5	TRBJ2-7	.	medium-sized	TGTGCCAGCAGCTTAGTCAGCTCCTACGAGCAGTACTTC	CASSLVSSYEQYF
TRBV4-1	TRBJ2-1	.	.	TGCGCCAGCAGCCCGAGCCACAATGAGCAGTTCTTC	CASSPSHNEQFF